The 16 T cell receptor beta chains presented below share a single source sample, sequenced in a study of PD-L1 blockade in urothelial cancer. The time point is: pretreatment peripheral blood. TCRdb's table, derived via immunoSEQ multiplex PCR, lists solely in-frame clones and lacks some. The sample consists of approximately 88,000 clones, 65% to 85% of them appearing once. The sequencing here drew on PBMCs, taken around atezolizumab (anti-PD-L1) treatment. All receptors come from a man aged 60 to 75 with urothelial cancer.

This sequence joins TRBV7-6 and TRBJ1-1, with D possibly being TRBD1 (5 bases). From germline, CDR1 is SGHVS and CDR2 FNYEAQ. This CDR3 contains 15 residues. The V and J ends lost 1 base and 4 bases respectively, with 13 bases between them. The CDR3 DNA is TGTGCCAGCAGCTTAGATGTGGGCGGGGGCACTGAAGCTTTCTTT. Protein: CASSLDVGGGTEAFF.

This chain joins TRBV18 and TRBJ1-2, with TRBD1 identical over 7 bases. The CDR3 is made up of 14 amino acids. Germline V CDR1 and CDR2: KGHSH, LQKENI. The V gene end was trimmed by 7 bases and the J gene end by 2 bases; junction bases not matched to a gene: 7. CDR3 coding DNA: TGTGCCAGCTGGACAGGAGACAACAACTATGGCTACACCTTC. Translation gives CASWTGDNNYGYTF.

The chain links TRBV19 to TRBJ2-1; 9 nucleotides align to TRBD2. This CDR3 is built from 16 residues. CDR1 is LNHDA, CDR2 SQIVND, per germline (reference sequence). The ends lost 4 bases at V and 3 bases at J; junction bases unmatched: 7. CDR3 DNA sequence: TGTGCCAGTAGTAGTCTAGCGGGGATGATCTACAATGAGCAGTTCTTC. This translates into CASSSLAGMIYNEQFF. The whole variable domain, filled in from reference TRBV19 and TRBJ2-1, reads DGGITQSPKYLFRKEGQNVTLSCEQNLNHDAMYWYRQDPGQGLRLIYYSQIVNDFQKGDIAEGYSVSREKKESFPLTVTSAQKNPTAFYLCASSSLAGMIYNEQFFGPGTRLTVL.

The sample holds one count of this clone. The chain uses TRBV4-2 and TRBJ2-7; TRBD1 agrees at 7 bases. With 1 base clipped from V and 2 bases from J, the junction kept 5 bases outside the gene matches. The CDR3 sequence is 15 residues long. CDR1 and CDR2 (germline): LGHNA, YNFKEQ. This CDR3 reads CASSQARGQAYEQYF. CDR3 sequence (DNA): TGTGCCAGCAGCCAAGCCCGAGGACAGGCCTACGAGCAGTACTTC.

The rearrangement links TRBV21-1 to TRBJ2-7; the table gives TRBD1 as D, unverified against the DNA. TRBV21-1 is reported as a pseudogene. The length of the CDR3 is 16 residues. The CDR3 bases are TGTGCCAGCAGCAAAGAATCCAAAGATTTCGACAGGGACGATCGCTTC. As protein: CASSKESKDFDRDDRF.

The gene calls are TRBV6-5 and TRBJ1-2; TRBD1 matches at 8 bases. Germline V gives CDR1 MNHEY, CDR2 SVGAGI. J gave up 4 bases and V 5 bases, and 6 bases lay outside the gene matches. This CDR3 has 14 amino acids. The CDR3 DNA sequence: TGTGCCAGCAGTCCAGCAGGGACAGGCTATGGCTACACCTTC. Protein sequence: CASSPAGTGYGYTF.

The chain recombines TRBV4-1 with TRBJ2-2, with 7 positions matching TRBD2. The CDR3 is 15 amino acids. Germline V gene data show CDR1 as MGHRA and CDR2 as YSYEKL. Losses at the gene ends were 7 bases for V and 4 bases for J; bases not matched to a gene: 9. The CDR3 loop is CASTIRGDGTGELFF. The CDR3 DNA sequence: TGCGCCAGCACCATTCGGGGGGATGGCACCGGGGAGCTGTTTTTT.

The rearrangement links TRBV19 to TRBJ1-5, with no clear D. The germline CDR1 and CDR2 sequences are LNHDA and SQIVND (reference sequence). V dropped 1 base and J dropped 3 bases, with 13 bases sitting between them. The CDR3 has 16 residues. The CDR3 DNA is TGTGCCAGTAGTATAGGCGGAGGGAGAATCAATCAGCCCCAGCATTTT. Amino acids: CASSIGGGRINQPQHF.

The chain uses TRBV10-3 and TRBJ1-1; 11 bases align to TRBD1. J was trimmed by 5 bases and V by 8 bases; bases with no gene match: 7. The CDR3 length is 14 residues. Looked up from germline, CDR1 is ENHRY and CDR2 is SYGVKD. The CDR3 reads CAIQGQGEYTEAFF. The CDR3 DNA follows: TGTGCCATCCAGGGACAGGGGGAATATACTGAAGCTTTCTTT.

A note on this clone: Additional DNA sequences in this sample encode the identical CDR3. This chain links TRBV10-1 with TRBJ2-3, with 7 positions matching TRBD2. CDR1 and CDR2 from the germline V gene are WNHNN and SYGVQD (reference sequence). After removal of 2 bases from V and 4 bases from J, the junction contained 3 bases not matched to a gene. The CDR3 totals 14 residues. The CDR3 bases are TGCGCCAGCAGTGAGGGCGGGAGCGCAGATACGCAGTATTTT. Protein product: CASSEGGSADTQYF.

This clone was seen more than once but under ten times. This chain uses TRBV5-1 with TRBJ2-7, with TRBD1 matching 8 bases. CDR3 length: 15 residues. CDR1 is SGHRS and CDR2 is YFSETQ in the germline V gene. The ends lost 4 bases at V and 4 bases at J; junction bases unmatched: 10. CDR3 residues: CASSLGQGRRYEQYF. CDR3 nucleotides: TGCGCCAGCAGCCTAGGACAGGGACGGCGGTACGAGCAGTACTTC.

The V gene is TRBV25-1, the J gene TRBJ1-3; 10 bases match TRBD1. The CDR3 covers 15 residues. CDR1 and CDR2 from the germline V gene are MGHDK and SYGVNS. J was trimmed by 3 bases and V by 3 bases; bases with no gene match: 2. The CDR3 nucleotides are TGTGCCAGCAGTGAGACAGGGGGCGATGGAAACACCATATATTTT. Translated: CASSETGGDGNTIYF. The variable domain in full, completed from reference TRBV25-1 and TRBJ1-3, reads EADIYQTPRYLVIGTGKKITLECSQTMGHDKMYWYQQDPGMELHLIHYSYGVNSTEKGDLSSESTVSRIRTEHFPLTLESARPSHTSQYLCASSETGGDGNTIYFGEGSWLTVV.

The J gene is TRBJ2-7, the V gene TRBV10-1, with D perhaps matching TRBD1 (5 bases). The CDR3 is 13 amino acids. V was pared by 5 bases and J by 5 bases, with 13 bases between. Germline CDR1 WNHNN, CDR2 SYGVQD (reference sequence). The CDR3 here is CASSRGDRNEQYF. In DNA form, the CDR3 reads TGCGCCAGCAGTAGGGGCGATAGGAACGAGCAGTACTTC.

The rearrangement joins TRBV15 to TRBJ2-7; 7 nucleotides line up with TRBD1. The CDR3 is made up of 16 amino acids. Trimming at V came to 0 bases and at J to 0 bases, leaving 5 bases not matched to a gene. Germline V lookup: CDR1 LNHNV, CDR2 YYDKDF (reference sequence). The CDR3 DNA is TGTGCCACCAGCAGAGATAAGACAGGGAGCTCCTACGAGCAGTACTTC. It is translated as CATSRDKTGSSYEQYF.

The J gene is TRBJ2-1, the V gene TRBV25-1; unclear D gene. Trimming removed 4 bases from V and 9 bases from J, with 19 bases in between. CDR1 is MGHDK and CDR2 is SYGVNS in the germline V gene. The CDR3 runs to 15 residues. CDR3: CASSAVTTLRGEQFF. For the CDR3, the DNA is TGTGCCAGCAGTGCGGTGACCACCTTACGCGGTGAGCAGTTCTTC.

The chain recombines TRBV6-5 with TRBJ2-7, with 7 bases fitting TRBD1. The V gene's germline CDR1 is MNHEY and CDR2 SVGAGI. The CDR3 consists of 14 residues. Trimming removed 6 bases from V and 2 bases from J; junction bases left unmatched: 7. The CDR3 spells CASSFDRDTYEQYF. The CDR3, as DNA: TGTGCCAGCAGCTTCGACAGGGACACCTACGAGCAGTACTTC.